The sample holds a few counts of the clone carrying this T cell receptor (beta chain). This entry comes from a study of human T cells and chemical hapten exposure. Study details: Patch tests put 0.01% DPC on the upper back, and the results were checked at 6 days.

Time point in this sample: patch test 2, 6 weeks after DPC sensitization. Treatment: therapeutic diphenylcyclopropenone sensitization with weekly scalp DPC. TCRdb called the RACE reads again in MiXCR, with one record for every CDR3 protein. The data show more than 85,000 distinct CDR3 sequences, with roughly a tenth seen just once and around 3.1% held by the top ten. The CDR3 loop spans 14 amino acids. V was pared by 8 bases and J by 7 bases, with 12 bases of the junction left unmatched. Germline loops: CDR1 MDHEN, CDR2 SYDVKM. The chain has TRBV28 and TRBJ2-7, with TRBD1 matching over 9 bases. The clonotype originates from a woman in her thirties or forties with alopecia areata. Some clones in this sample may be carry-over from other donors' samples. The sequencing here drew on whole blood, taken in connection with sensitization to the hapten diphenylcyclopropenone (DPC). The CDR3 DNA follows: TGTGCCAGCGGGGGACAGGGTTTACCTCGAGAGCAGTACTTC. Translating gives CASGGQGLPREQYF.